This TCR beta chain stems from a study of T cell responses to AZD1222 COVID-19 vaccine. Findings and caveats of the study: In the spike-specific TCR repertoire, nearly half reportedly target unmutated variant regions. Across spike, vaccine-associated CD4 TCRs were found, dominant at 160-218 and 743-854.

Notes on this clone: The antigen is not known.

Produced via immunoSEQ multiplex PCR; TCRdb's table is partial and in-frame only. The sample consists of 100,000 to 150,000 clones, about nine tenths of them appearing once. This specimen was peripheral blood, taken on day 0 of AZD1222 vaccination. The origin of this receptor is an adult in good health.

The DNA for the CDR3 is TGTGCCAGCAGCCAAGGTCCGGGGCAGGGCTACACCTTC. Residues: CASSQGPGQGYTF. The rearrangement joins TRBV3-1 (or the pseudogene TRBV3-2) to TRBJ1-2; D perhaps matches TRBD1 (5 bases). V lost 1 base and J 8 bases, leaving 11 bases between the germline ends. This CDR3 is 13 amino acids long. Germline V gene data show CDR1 as LGHDT and CDR2 as YNNKEL (reference sequence).